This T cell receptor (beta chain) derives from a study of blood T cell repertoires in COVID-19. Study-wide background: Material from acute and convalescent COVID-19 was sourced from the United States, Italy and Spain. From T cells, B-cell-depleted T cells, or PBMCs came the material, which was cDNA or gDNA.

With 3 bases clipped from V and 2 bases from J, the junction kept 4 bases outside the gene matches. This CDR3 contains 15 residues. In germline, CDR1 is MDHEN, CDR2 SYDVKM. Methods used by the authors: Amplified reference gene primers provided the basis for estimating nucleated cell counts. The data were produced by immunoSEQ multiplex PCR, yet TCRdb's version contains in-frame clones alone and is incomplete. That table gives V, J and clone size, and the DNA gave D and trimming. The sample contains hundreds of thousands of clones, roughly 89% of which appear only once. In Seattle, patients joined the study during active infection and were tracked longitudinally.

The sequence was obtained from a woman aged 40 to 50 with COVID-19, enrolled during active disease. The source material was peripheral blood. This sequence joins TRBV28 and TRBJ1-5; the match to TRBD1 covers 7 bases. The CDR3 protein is CASSFGQVGNQPQHF. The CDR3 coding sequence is TGTGCCAGCAGTTTCGGACAGGTAGGCAATCAGCCCCAGCATTTT.